A single sample gave rise to the 10 T cell receptor beta chains below, sequenced in a study of blood T cell repertoires in COVID-19. Sequenced by immunoSEQ multiplex PCR; TCRdb stores in-frame clones only, minus some. The sample holds some 220,000 clones, about 78% seen once. Sequenced sample: peripheral blood. The source of these receptors is a woman in her 70s with acute or convalescent COVID-19.

J is TRBJ2-2 and V is TRBV5-4, with 7 bases lining up with TRBD2. Germline V gene sequence: CDR1 SGHNT, CDR2 YYREEE (reference sequence). CDR3 length: 16 residues. V trimming: 2 bases; J trimming: 1 base; junction bases outside the gene matches: 5. The CDR3 region has the DNA TGTGCCAGCAGCTTTCAGCGGGGACGGAACACCGGGGAGCTGTTTTTT. Encoded protein: CASSFQRGRNTGELFF.

V is TRBV24-1 and J is TRBJ2-1; 7 positions agree with TRBD2. Germline V gene sequence: CDR1 KGHDR, CDR2 SFDVKD. The CDR3 consists of 16 residues. The ends lost 4 bases at V and 3 bases at J; junction bases unmatched: 8. CDR3 sequence reads: CATSEPGGDFYNEQFF. In nucleotides, the CDR3 is TGTGCCACCAGTGAACCGGGAGGAGATTTCTACAATGAGCAGTTCTTC.

The chain combines TRBV7-8 with TRBJ2-3; D gene unclear. The V and J ends lost 4 bases and 4 bases respectively, with 12 bases between them. The germline CDR1 and CDR2 sequences are SGHVS and FQNEAQ. The CDR3 runs 14 residues. CDR3 in DNA: TGTGCCAGCAGCTCCCGATCATCGGCAGATACGCAGTATTTT. As protein: CASSSRSSADTQYF.

This chain connects TRBV5-4 to TRBJ1-2; 7 nucleotides match TRBD1. J lost 4 bases, V lost 4 bases, and 4 bases had no gene match. Per the germline V gene, CDR1 is SGHNT and CDR2 is YYREEE (reference sequence). This CDR3 is built from 13 residues. CDR3 sequence (DNA): TGTGCCAGCAGCGCGGGACAGATCTATGGCTACACCTTC. It encodes CASSAGQIYGYTF.

J is TRBJ1-2 and V is TRBV4-3; possible D gene TRBD1, 5 bases. Germline values: CDR1 LGHNA, CDR2 YSLEER. Trimming stripped 1 base from V and 7 bases from J, with 16 bases between. There are 15 residues in the CDR3. The CDR3 reads CASSQVGAGSSGYTF. The DNA for the CDR3 is TGCGCCAGCAGCCAAGTAGGGGCCGGGTCTAGTGGCTACACCTTC.

The chain uses TRBV9 and TRBJ2-5; D unclear. Germline CDR1 reads SGDLS; CDR2 reads YYNGEE. V was trimmed by 5 bases and J by 6 bases, leaving 11 bases between them. CDR3 length equals 12 residues. CDR3 amino acids: CASSTGAQTQYF. The CDR3 DNA sequence: TGTGCCAGCAGTACTGGAGCGCAGACCCAGTACTTC.

This sequence joins TRBV20-1 and TRBJ2-7; TRBD2 is a possible D gene (6 bases). Trimming removed 3 bases from V and 4 bases from J, with 13 bases in between. Germline V lookup: CDR1 DFQATT, CDR2 SNEGSKA (reference sequence). The CDR3 has 13 residues. DNA of the CDR3: TGCAGTGCTAGTGTCGGGAGAGCTTACGAGCAGTACTTC. The encoded protein is CSASVGRAYEQYF.

This clone was observed once. The rearrangement links TRBV7-2 to TRBJ1-2, with D tentatively TRBD1 (5 bases). This CDR3 spans 12 amino acids. In germline, CDR1 is SGHTA, CDR2 FQGNSA. With 4 bases removed from V and 5 bases from J, the gap between germline ends came to 8 bases. The CDR3 DNA reads as TGTGCCAGCAGCTCCTCAGGGTATGGCTACACCTTC. This gives the protein CASSSSGYGYTF.

V gene TRBV4-1 combines with J gene TRBJ2-1, with TRBD2 matching over 8 bases. V was pared by 1 base and J by 4 bases, with 9 bases of the junction left unmatched. Germline CDR1 is MGHRA and CDR2 is YSYEKL. The CDR3 extends over 17 amino acids. The DNA for the CDR3 is TGCGCCAGCAGCCAAGGGTCCGGCGGGGGGTCATACAATGAGCAGTTCTTC. Translation gives CASSQGSGGGSYNEQFF.

This clone has more than one count but fewer than ten. The chain has TRBV12-3 or TRBV12-4 and TRBJ1-2; TRBD1 agrees at 9 bases. V was pared by 6 bases and J by 11 bases, with 10 bases of the junction left unmatched. This CDR3 contains 13 residues. DNA of the CDR3: TGTGCCAGCAGACCAACAGGGGGCCAAGGGTACACCTTC. Residues: CASRPTGGQGYTF.